This TCR beta chain was identified in a study of blood T cell repertoires in COVID-19. The wider study: Samples of COVID-19 (acute and convalescent) were obtained from the United States, Italy and Spain. PBMCs, B-cell-depleted T cells, or T cells provided the cDNA or gDNA that made up the material.

In the original workflow: Reference gene primer amplification in the assay estimated nucleated cell counts. TCRdb keeps only in-frame clones here, not all; method: immunoSEQ multiplex PCR. The D gene and trimming were derived from the DNA, and the V and J assignments and clone size from that table. The data contain about 150,000 clones, 80% to 85% of them singletons. The sample holds one count of this clone. The TCR sequence derives from a woman in her fifties or sixties with acute or convalescent COVID-19. The sample taken for sequencing was peripheral blood.

In DNA, the CDR3 is TGTGCCAGTAGTATGGGGAGTCGTGGAGAATCACCCCTCCACTTT. This encodes CASSMGSRGESPLHF. The chain recombines TRBV19 with TRBJ1-6, with unresolved D. The CDR3 contains 15 residues. V dropped 3 bases and J dropped 10 bases, with 16 bases sitting between them. Germline V gives CDR1 LNHDA, CDR2 SQIVND (reference sequence).